These 26 T cell receptor beta chains came from one sample sequenced in a study of blood T cell repertoires in COVID-19. Generated by immunoSEQ multiplex PCR, the TCRdb table keeps only in-frame clones and is missing some. Of 65,000 or so clones in the sample, around 90% were seen once. The sample comprised peripheral blood. The receptors were gathered from a human donor with acute or convalescent COVID-19. The donor label of this sample is uncertain.

In DNA, the CDR3 is TGCGCCAGCAGCAGAGACCTAGCGGGAGCATCTTTTGGTGAGCAGTTCTTC. Protein product: CASSRDLAGASFGEQFF. The J gene is TRBJ2-1, the V gene TRBV5-1, with 10 bases identical to TRBD2. Per germline, CDR1 SGHRS and CDR2 YFSETQ. The CDR3 consists of 17 residues. J was trimmed by 9 bases and V by 4 bases; bases with no gene match: 16.

This chain uses TRBV4-1 with TRBJ1-5; D unclear. Germline CDR1 reads MGHRA; CDR2 reads YSYEKL. The length of the CDR3 is 15 residues. V was trimmed by 1 base and J by 3 bases, leaving 10 bases between them. The CDR3 nucleotides are TGCGCCAGCAGCCAAGTGATAGCCGACAATCAGCCCCAGCATTTT. Translating it yields CASSQVIADNQPQHF.

The chain couples TRBV24-1 to TRBJ2-5; D perhaps matches TRBD1 (6 bases). Trimming shortened V by 3 bases and J by 3 bases, and 13 bases separated the two germline ends. The CDR3 has 15 residues. Germline V gene data show CDR1 as KGHDR and CDR2 as SFDVKD. CDR3 DNA sequence: TGTGCCACCAGTGATACAGGGTTGGCGAAAGAGACCCAGTACTTC. This translates into CATSDTGLAKETQYF.

V gene TRBV28 combines with J gene TRBJ1-5; 7 bases map to TRBD1. Per germline, CDR1 MDHEN and CDR2 SYDVKM. There are 15 residues in the CDR3. V dropped 4 bases and J dropped 6; count of bases not matched to a gene: 9. The CDR3, as DNA: TGTGCCAGCAGTTCCCGTAGGGGGCGAAGTCAGCCCCAGCATTTT. Its protein product is CASSSRRGRSQPQHF.

The chain employs TRBV3-1 (or the pseudogene TRBV3-2) and TRBJ1-5; D may be TRBD1 (5 bases). Trimming removed 4 bases from V and 7 bases from J, with 14 bases in between. The germline CDR1 and CDR2 sequences are LGHDT and YNNKEL (reference sequence). The CDR3 is 14 residues long. CDR3 nucleotide sequence: TGTGCCAGCAGCCCACGTGGGGGGGACCAGCCCCAGCATTTT. Translated, it gives CASSPRGGDQPQHF.

CDR3 loop: CASSMSKFPGYGYTF. The CDR3 nucleotides read TGTGCCAGTAGTATGTCCAAATTCCCGGGCTATGGCTACACCTTC. The rearrangement uses TRBV19 and TRBJ1-2; D uncertain. Germline loops: CDR1 LNHDA, CDR2 SQIVND (reference sequence). This CDR3 has 15 residues. Trimming left V 3 bases short and J 4 bases short, with 15 bases between.

The chain uses TRBV19 and TRBJ1-1; 7 bases are a match to TRBD1. This CDR3 contains 15 residues. The germline V gene has CDR1 LNHDA and CDR2 SQIVND (reference sequence). V shed 4 bases and J 6 bases; nucleotides not matched to a gene: 11. As DNA, the CDR3 is TGTGCCAGTAGTAAGACAGGGAATAGAGGGGCTGAAGCTTTCTTT. This encodes CASSKTGNRGAEAFF.

DNA for the CDR3: TGTGCCAGCAGCCCCACAGGGAGGGAGGGAAGAACAGATACGCAGTATTTT. Protein sequence: CASSPTGREGRTDTQYF. This chain joins TRBV13 and TRBJ2-3, with D perhaps matching TRBD2 (7 bases). The CDR3 length is 17 residues. With 5 bases removed from V and 3 bases from J, the gap between germline ends came to 21 bases. Germline-derived CDR1 and CDR2 are PRHDT and FYEKMQ (reference sequence).

The V and J genes are TRBV7-2 and TRBJ2-7, with 7 bases aligning to TRBD2. V dropped 5 bases and J dropped 4; count of bases not matched to a gene: 8. Germline V CDR1 and CDR2: SGHTA, FQGNSA. The CDR3 is 14 residues long. CDR3 nucleotide sequence: TGTGCCAGCAGCCCTGCGGCGGGGGTATACGAGCAGTACGTC. Protein product: CASSPAAGVYEQYV.

The rearrangement uses TRBV28 and TRBJ1-5, with D tentatively TRBD1 (6 bases). Germline CDR1 and CDR2: MDHEN and SYDVKM. The CDR3 contains 12 residues. Trimming pared 4 bases from V and 12 bases from J, leaving 13 bases between. The CDR3 nucleotides read TGTGCCAGCAGTTACAGGGTGCCGATCCAGCATTTT. The encoded protein is CASSYRVPIQHF. Full variable domain (remainder filled in from reference TRBV28 and TRBJ1-5): DVKVTQSSRYLVKRTGEKVFLECVQDMDHENMFWYRQDPGLGLRLIYFSYDVKMKEKGDIPEGYSVSREKKERFSLILESASTNQTSMYLCASSYRVPIQHFGDGTRLSIL.

This chain links TRBV28 with TRBJ1-6; unclear D gene. V shed 6 bases and J shed 10 bases, with 22 bases lying between them. Per the germline V gene, CDR1 is MDHEN and CDR2 is SYDVKM. CDR3 length equals 16 residues. CDR3 DNA: TGTGCCAGCAGCCCCGAAGTACCCTCGGGAGGCTCACCCCTCCACTTT. It translates to CASSPEVPSGGSPLHF. The full variable domain, with the rest looked up from reference TRBV28 and TRBJ1-6, is DVKVTQSSRYLVKRTGEKVFLECVQDMDHENMFWYRQDPGLGLRLIYFSYDVKMKEKGDIPEGYSVSREKKERFSLILESASTNQTSMYLCASSPEVPSGGSPLHFGNGTRLTVT.

The chain uses TRBV10-1 and TRBJ2-7, with TRBD1 matching over 12 bases. Germline assignment: CDR1 WNHNN and CDR2 SYGVQD (reference sequence). V was pared by 3 bases and J by 5 bases, with 2 bases of the junction left unmatched. CDR3 length: 14 residues. The CDR3 region is CASSEGTGGHEQYF. In DNA, the CDR3 is TGCGCCAGCAGTGAAGGGACAGGGGGCCACGAGCAGTACTTC.

The chain carries TRBV10-3 and TRBJ2-1; 7 bases align to TRBD2. The CDR3 extends over 14 amino acids. V trimming: 5 bases; J trimming: 14 bases; junction bases outside the gene matches: 15. Germline CDR1 ENHRY, CDR2 SYGVKD. The DNA of the CDR3 is TGTGCCATCAGTCGCGGGGAGGGCCTATCGGGGGAGTTCTTC. Amino acid sequence: CAISRGEGLSGEFF.

This clone showed up just a few times. This chain joins TRBV7-3 and TRBJ2-1, with a tentative D call TRBD2 (6 bases). Germline V gene sequence: CDR1 SGHTA, CDR2 FQGTGA. The CDR3 has 14 amino acids. V shed 6 bases and J shed 8 bases, with 17 bases lying between them. Written as DNA, the CDR3 is TGTGCCAGCAGAGCAACCGGGGGTACAGATGAGCAGTTCTTC. Amino acid sequence: CASRATGGTDEQFF.

The chain joins TRBV11-3 to TRBJ2-6, with 8 bases lining up with TRBD1. Germline V gives CDR1 SGHNT, CDR2 YENEEA. This CDR3 has 15 residues. V lost 5 bases and J lost 2; bases outside the gene matches: 2. CDR3: CASSPQGAGANVLTF. CDR3 DNA: TGTGCCAGCAGCCCACAGGGGGCTGGGGCCAACGTCCTGACTTTC. The entire variable domain, with the rest obtained from reference TRBV11-3 and TRBJ2-6, is as follows: EAGVVQSPRYKIIEKKQPVAFWCNPISGHNTLYWYLQNLGQGPELLIRYENEEAVDDSQLPKDRFSAERLKGVDSTLKIQPAELGDSAVYLCASSPQGAGANVLTFGAGSRLTVL.

The chain recombines TRBV19 with TRBJ1-5; TRBD1 agrees at 7 bases. The J segment lost 4 bases and the V segment lost 2 bases, leaving 8 bases of the junction unmatched. Germline CDR1 LNHDA, CDR2 SQIVND (reference sequence). CDR3 length: 16 amino acids. The CDR3 reads CASSISLGQENQPQHF. CDR3 bases: TGTGCCAGTAGTATATCGCTTGGACAGGAAAATCAGCCCCAGCATTTT.

The chain is built from TRBV7-3 and TRBJ1-1; a possible D gene is TRBD1 (6 bases). This CDR3 has 13 amino acids. CDR1 and CDR2 from the germline V gene are SGHTA and FQGTGA. V lost 5 bases and J lost 4, with 11 bases in between. The CDR3 DNA reads as TGTGCCAGCAGCACGGGGGGGCCCACTGAAGCTTTCTTT. This codes for CASSTGGPTEAFF.

This clone was counted between two and nine times. J is TRBJ2-7 and V is TRBV2, with TRBD1 matching 8 bases. Germline trimming cut 6 bases from V and 2 bases from J; bases unmatched to any gene: 6. CDR1 is SNHLY and CDR2 is FYNNEI in the germline V gene. The CDR3 is made up of 14 amino acids. The CDR3: CASSLDRGAYEQYF. As DNA, the CDR3 is TGTGCCAGCAGCCTTGACAGGGGTGCCTACGAGCAGTACTTC.

This chain uses TRBV9 with TRBJ2-4; D is ambiguous. The germline gives CDR1 SGDLS, CDR2 YYNGEE. The CDR3 spans 16 residues. Trimming removed 5 bases from V and 0 bases from J, with 15 bases in between. The CDR3 DNA reads as TGTGCCAGCAGGGCCCCAGTTGGGCTAGCCAAAAACATTCAGTACTTC. It specifies CASRAPVGLAKNIQYF.

This clone was detected a few times. CDR3 sequence reads: CASSRQGFNNSPLHF. The DNA of the CDR3 is TGTGCCAGCAGCCGACAGGGCTTCAATAATTCACCCCTCCACTTT. The chain employs TRBV3-1 (or the pseudogene TRBV3-2) and TRBJ1-6; TRBD1 agrees at 7 bases. V lost 4 bases to trimming and J lost 5 bases; unmatched junction nucleotides: 5. The CDR3 has 15 residues. CDR1 and CDR2 (germline): LGHDT, YNNKEL (reference sequence).

This rearrangement joins TRBV5-1 to TRBJ1-1; TRBD1 matches 7 bases. Per the germline V gene, CDR1 is SGHRS and CDR2 is YFSETQ. With 4 bases clipped from V and 1 base from J, the junction kept 1 base outside the gene matches. The CDR3 contains 13 residues. The CDR3 here is CASSQGGNTEAFF. The CDR3 DNA reads TGCGCCAGCAGCCAGGGGGGGAACACTGAAGCTTTCTTT.

The gene calls are TRBV19 and TRBJ2-7; D is ambiguous. The CDR3 loop spans 13 amino acids. With 6 bases removed from V and 0 bases from J, the gap between germline ends came to 9 bases. Germline V gives CDR1 LNHDA, CDR2 SQIVND (reference sequence). CDR3 residues: CASSPTSSYEQYF. CDR3 nucleotides: TGTGCCAGTAGCCCCACAAGCTCCTACGAGCAGTACTTC.

In DNA, the CDR3 is TGTGCCAGCAGCTTCGGACTAGCGGATGACTACGAGCAGTACTTC. Amino acids: CASSFGLADDYEQYF. The rearrangement joins TRBV7-9 to TRBJ2-7; 10 bases align to TRBD2. The CDR3 spans 15 residues. Unmatched junction bases numbered 5, after V lost 3 bases and J lost 3 bases. Germline-derived CDR1 and CDR2 are SEHNR and FQNEAQ (reference sequence).

The CDR3 is CASSAGGSNEKLFF. CDR3 sequence (DNA): TGTGCCAGCAGCGCAGGGGGTTCAAATGAAAAACTGTTTTTT. The J gene is TRBJ1-4, the V gene TRBV28; TRBD1 matches at 7 bases. V shed 6 bases and J 5 bases; nucleotides not matched to a gene: 6. From germline, CDR1 is MDHEN and CDR2 SYDVKM. The CDR3 totals 14 residues.

The chain combines TRBV6-5 with TRBJ1-2; tentatively, D is TRBD1 (6 bases). The CDR3 runs to 14 residues. Germline-derived CDR1 and CDR2 are MNHEY and SVGAGI. V was trimmed by 4 bases and J by 8 bases, leaving 17 bases between them. In DNA form, the CDR3 reads TGTGCCAGCAGTTCATTAGGACAGCTATCGGGCTACACCTTC. It codes for CASSSLGQLSGYTF.

This clone occurred a few times. The rearrangement links TRBV5-6 to TRBJ2-1, with D unresolved. The ends were cut back, 4 bases at V and 9 bases at J, with 14 bases in the middle. Germline V CDR1 and CDR2: SGHDT, YYEEEE. The CDR3 runs 13 residues. As DNA, the CDR3 is TGTGCCAGCAGCCTTTTGACCCTAGGTGAGCAGTTCTTC. Translated, it gives CASSLLTLGEQFF.